This T cell receptor (beta chain) originates from a study of blood T cell repertoires in COVID-19. In the study overall: Acute and convalescent COVID-19 specimens originated in the United States, Italy and Spain.

Clones were read by immunoSEQ multiplex PCR, and TCRdb kept only the in-frame ones, dropping some. This sample carries approximately 64,000 clones, roughly four fifths of them seen once, and the ten largest clones take 0.65% to 0.9%. Looked up from germline, CDR1 is SGHNT and CDR2 is YYREEE (reference sequence). The CDR3 extends over 16 amino acids. V was clipped by 4 bases and J by 2 bases, with 17 bases between them. This clone was detected only once. The sequenced sample consisted of peripheral blood. The receptor's source is a woman aged 70-85 years with acute or convalescent COVID-19. The genes are TRBV5-4 and TRBJ2-3; a possible D gene is TRBD2 (5 bases). In nucleotides, the CDR3 is TGTGCCAGCAGCGAGGGTAGGTCAGTGGACACAGATACGCAGTATTTT. It translates to CASSEGRSVDTDTQYF. The variable domain in full, completed from reference TRBV5-4 and TRBJ2-3, reads ETGVTQSPTHLIKTRGQQVTLRCSSQSGHNTVSWYQQALGQGPQFIFQYYREEENGRGNFPPRFSGLQFPNYSSELNVNALELDDSALYLCASSEGRSVDTDTQYFGPGTRLTVL.